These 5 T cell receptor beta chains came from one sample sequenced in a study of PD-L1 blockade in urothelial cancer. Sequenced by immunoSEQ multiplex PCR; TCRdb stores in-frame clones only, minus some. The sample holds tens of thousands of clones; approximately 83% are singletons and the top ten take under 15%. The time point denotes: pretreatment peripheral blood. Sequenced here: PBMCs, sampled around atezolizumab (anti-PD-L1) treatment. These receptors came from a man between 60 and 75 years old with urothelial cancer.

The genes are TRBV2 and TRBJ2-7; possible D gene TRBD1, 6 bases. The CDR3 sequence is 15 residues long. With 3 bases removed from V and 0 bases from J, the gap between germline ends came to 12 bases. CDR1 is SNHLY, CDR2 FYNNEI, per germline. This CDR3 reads CASSEEQGLSYEQYF. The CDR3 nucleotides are TGTGCCAGCAGTGAGGAACAGGGCCTCTCCTACGAGCAGTACTTC.

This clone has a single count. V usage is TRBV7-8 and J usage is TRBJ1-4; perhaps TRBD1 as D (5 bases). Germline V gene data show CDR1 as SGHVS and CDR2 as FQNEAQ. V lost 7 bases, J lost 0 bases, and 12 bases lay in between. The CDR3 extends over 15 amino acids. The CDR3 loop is CASNPRGATNEKLFF. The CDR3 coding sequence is TGTGCCAGCAACCCACGGGGGGCAACTAATGAAAAACTGTTTTTT.

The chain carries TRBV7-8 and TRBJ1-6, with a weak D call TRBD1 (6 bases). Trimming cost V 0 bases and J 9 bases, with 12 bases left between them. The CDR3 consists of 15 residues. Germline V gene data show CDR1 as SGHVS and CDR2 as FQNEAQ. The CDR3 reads CASSLATGSVSPLHF. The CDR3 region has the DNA TGTGCCAGCAGCTTAGCGACAGGATCGGTTTCACCCCTCCACTTT.

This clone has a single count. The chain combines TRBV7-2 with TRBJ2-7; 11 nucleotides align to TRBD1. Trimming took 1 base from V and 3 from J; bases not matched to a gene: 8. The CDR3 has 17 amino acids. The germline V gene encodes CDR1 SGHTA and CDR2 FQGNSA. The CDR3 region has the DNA TGTGCCAGCAGCTTAGGTGGAGTAGGGACAGGGGGCTACGAGCAGTACTTC. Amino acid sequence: CASSLGGVGTGGYEQYF.

The CDR3 DNA reads TGTGCCAGCAGCTTAGTGGGGGCTAATAGCAATCAGCCCCAGCATTTT. This sequence encodes CASSLVGANSNQPQHF. This chain links TRBV7-2 with TRBJ1-5, with D maybe TRBD1 (6 bases). The V end was cut by 1 base, the J end by 0 bases, with 10 bases between. The germline CDR1 and CDR2 sequences are SGHTA and FQGNSA. This CDR3 contains 16 residues.